One T cell receptor (beta chain) is described in this entry. Those who participated ranged in age from roughly 18 to 90 years and resided in around 22 US areas. Assignments of participants to cohorts depended upon their own reported clinical history. The data belong to a study of blood T cell repertoires in COVID-19. Study overall: Samples taken during acute and convalescent COVID-19 were collected in the United States, Italy and Spain. Nucleic acid was either cDNA or gDNA, and it came from T cells, B-cell-depleted T cells, or PBMCs.

Generated by immunoSEQ multiplex PCR, the TCRdb table keeps only in-frame clones and is missing some. The repertoire holds about 180,000 clones, with nearly 90% as singletons. Germline-derived CDR1 and CDR2 are MNHEY and SVGAGI. The CDR3 consists of 15 residues. V lost 6 bases and J lost 6, with 18 bases in between. This clonotype was sampled from a woman in her 40s with acute COVID-19. What was sequenced was PBMCs or T cells enriched from blood (not recorded which). The rearrangement uses TRBV6-5 and TRBJ1-5; a weak D match, TRBD1 (5 bases). The CDR3 DNA is TGTGCCAGCAGGGGGGGGACGATGCTAGTTCAGCCCCAGCATTTT. It yields the protein CASRGGTMLVQPQHF.